The 15 T cell receptor delta chains presented below share a single source sample, sequenced in a study of γδ T cells in repeated Plasmodium falciparum infection. Flow sorting of PBMC yielded separate Vgamma9/Vdelta2+ and Vdelta2-negative gammadelta T cell populations for bulk repertoire analysis. TCRdb processed the multiplex PCR reads again with the CATT caller. The repertoire holds 50,000 to 65,000 delta-chain clones, with around 1.7% as singletons. Input material: gamma-delta T cells from blood. The receptors shown here come from a pool of human donors (malaria-infected and uninfected, not separated).

As regards this clone: The translation of this DNA and the TCRdb protein of a much larger clone differ at residue 3, probably owing to a read error; the protein shown here is translated from the DNA. The V and J genes are TRDV2 and TRDJ1; TRDD3 aligns across 13 bases. From germline, CDR1 is GEAIGNYY and CDR2 EKD. This CDR3 is built from 23 residues. The DNA of the CDR3 is TGTGCCCGTGACACCGTCCAAAATTTAGGAGTACTGGGGGATACGCGGGAACCCGATAAACTCATCTTT. It translates to CARDTVQNLGVLGDTREPDKLIF.

In its sample, this clone was seen a few times. TCRdb's listed protein matches a much larger clone and diverges from this DNA's translation at residue 8, likely through a read error; the protein shown comes from the DNA. This chain uses TRDV1 with TRDJ1, with D possibly being TRDD3 (7 bases). The CDR3 consists of 21 residues. The germline V gene has CDR1 TSWWSYY and CDR2 QGS. The ends were cut back, 4 bases at V and 2 bases at J, with 32 bases in the middle. The CDR3 nucleotides are TGTGCTCTTGGGGGGTTCGCCCTCCTACGGTTTACTGGGGACTATACCGATAAACTCATCTTT. It specifies CALGGFALLRFTGDYTDKLIF.

This clone was seen only a few times. V usage is TRDV1 and J usage is TRDJ1, with 10 positions matching TRDD3. Here the J gene was assigned by germline matching of the DNA, as TCRdb has none. CDR1 TSWWSYY and CDR2 QGS come from the germline V gene. The CDR3 is 13 amino acids. DNA of the CDR3: TGTTCGGCCCCCCTGGGGGATATCTCTAAACTCATCTTT. Residues: CSAPLGDISKLIF.

Concerning this clone: A far larger clone is one base from this, pointing to a likely read error. This CDR3 is also generated by other DNA sequences in the sample. The V gene corresponds to TRDV2; no J gene was called; the table's TRDD3 call for D was not verified on the DNA. This CDR3 has 20 residues. Germline V gene sequence: CDR1 GEAIGNYY, CDR2 EKD. CDR3 sequence reads: CACDTEDRLTGGLYTDKLIF. In DNA, the CDR3 is TGTGCCTGTGACACCGAAGACAGGTTGACTGGGGGATTGTACACCGATAAGCTCATCTTT.

This clone was seen ten or more times. TCRdb shows a much larger clone's protein in place of this DNA's translation, and the two differ at residue 9, likely through a read error; the protein shown is translated from the DNA. The V gene is TRDV2, the J gene TRDJ1; TRDD3 agrees at 7 bases. Germline CDR1 and CDR2: GEAIGNYY and EKD. Trimming removed 0 bases from V and 3 bases from J; junction bases left unmatched: 9. The CDR3 loop spans 16 amino acids. As DNA, the CDR3 is TGTGCCTGTGACACCGTTGGGGGACACGCATCCGATAAACTCATCTTT. Its protein is CACDTVGGHASDKLIF.

The sample holds many counts of this clone. This sequence is one base from a far larger clone and is likely a read error. This CDR3 is also generated by other DNA sequences in the sample. The V gene is TRDV1; the J gene was not called; no check of the table's D call, TRDD3, against the DNA was made. Germline lookup yields CDR1 TSWWSYY and CDR2 QGS. CDR3 size: 20 residues. The CDR3 here is CALGELCPHYWGTYTDKLIF. In DNA form, the CDR3 reads TGTGCTCTTGGGGAACTCTGTCCCCACTACTGGGGGACCTACACCGATAAGCTCATCTTT.

This clone showed up just a few times. The TCRdb protein, from a much larger clone, departs from this DNA's translation at residue 18, likely by read error; the protein shown derives from the DNA. The V gene reported is TRDV2; the J gene is uncalled; the table's D call TRDD3 went unverified against the DNA. This CDR3 is built from 20 residues. Germline CDR1 is GEAIGNYY and CDR2 is EKD. CDR3 loop: CACDSTGGPGWEGHTDKPIF. CDR3 nucleotides: TGTGCCTGTGACTCTACTGGGGGCCCGGGATGGGAGGGACACACCGATAAACCCATCTTT.

This clone was seen a handful of times. The protein recorded in TCRdb matches a much larger clone and deviates from this DNA's translation at residues 15 and 18, suggesting a read error; the protein here is obtained by translating the DNA. This rearrangement joins TRDV1 to TRDJ1, with 10 bases fitting TRDD3. This CDR3 is built from 21 residues. From germline, CDR1 is TSWWSYY and CDR2 QGS. CDR3 coding DNA: TGTGCTCTTGGGGAACAATCCGGGTACTGGGGGATCTCCTCTAACACCGATAGACTCATCTTT. Encoded protein: CALGEQSGYWGISSNTDRLIF.

This clone occurred a few times. TCRdb's protein, taken from a much larger clone, differs from this DNA's translation at residue 16, likely owing to a read error; the protein displayed comes from the DNA. This chain uses TRDV1 with TRDJ1; TRDD3 matches 10 bases. The length of the CDR3 is 23 residues. With V trimmed by 2 bases and J by 3 bases, 27 bases remained unmatched. In germline, CDR1 is TSWWSYY, CDR2 QGS. DNA for the CDR3: TGTGCTCTTGGGGAAAAGGAACCCTACTACGGGGAACTGGGGGATGCGCAAGCCGATAAACTCATCTTT. Residues: CALGEKEPYYGELGDAQADKLIF.

This clone was seen a handful of times. TCRdb assigns this DNA the protein of a much larger clone, which departs from its translation at residue 3; this likely reflects a read error, and the protein shown comes from translating the DNA. V usage is TRDV1 and J usage is TRDJ1; 12 bases map to TRDD3. TCRdb gives no J gene; it was assigned here by matching the DNA to germline. Germline V gives CDR1 TSWWSYY, CDR2 QGS. This CDR3 contains 23 residues. CDR3 residues: CAFGELGPSYDWGIQGNTDKLIF. DNA for the CDR3: TGTGCTTTTGGGGAACTGGGGCCTTCCTACGACTGGGGGATACAAGGGAACACCGATAAACTCATCTTT.

Regarding this clone: The TCRdb protein comes from a much larger clone and disagrees with this DNA's translation at residue 14, likely due to a read error; the protein given here is derived from the DNA. The chain combines TRDV1 with TRDJ1; the D is unclear. Germline CDR1 TSWWSYY, CDR2 QGS. The CDR3 length is 22 residues. The V gene lost 4 bases and the J gene lost 2 bases, with 35 bases spanning the gap. CDR3 DNA: TGTGCTCTTGGGGGCCTCCCTTTTCCCGAAAGGCGACCCGCGAAGAAGACCGATAAACTCATCTTT. This translates into CALGGLPFPERRPAKKTDKLIF.

About this clone: Translating this DNA gives a protein that differs at residue 5 from the TCRdb one, which belongs to a much larger clone; a read error is likely, and the protein shown is this translation. The rearrangement links TRDV2 to TRDJ1, with unresolved D. The J gene, missing from TCRdb, was assigned here through DNA to germline matching. Germline V lookup: CDR1 GEAIGNYY, CDR2 EKD. Trimming shortened V by 0 bases and J by 3 bases, and 16 bases separated the two germline ends. CDR3 length: 16 residues. The CDR3 loop is CACDTRTTGGSDKLIF. CDR3 in DNA: TGTGCCTGTGACACCCGTACTACGGGCGGCTCCGATAAACTCATCTTT.

With regard to this clone: The protein TCRdb lists belongs to a much larger clone and differs from this DNA's translation at residue 15, which points to a read error; the protein shown is made from the DNA. The J gene is TRDJ1, the V gene TRDV2, with TRDD3 matching 10 bases. The germline CDR1 and CDR2 sequences are GEAIGNYY and EKD. The CDR3 length is 23 residues. V shed 5 bases, J shed 1 base, and the junction held 30 bases outside the gene matches. The CDR3 nucleotides read TGTGCCTGTGGCAAACACTTCCTAATGAGGGGGATACGCTCCCAGGGTTGCACCGATAAACTCATCTTT. Its translation: CACGKHFLMRGIRSQGCTDKLIF.

This clone was counted a few times. This is likely an artifact of a read error, given a far larger clone one base away. Other DNA sequences in this sample translate to the same CDR3. V usage is TRDV1 and J usage is TRDJ1, with D maybe TRDD3 (7 bases). Looked up from germline, CDR1 is TSWWSYY and CDR2 is QGS. The V end was cut by 2 bases, the J end by 7 bases, with 35 bases between. The CDR3 runs to 21 residues. The DNA for the CDR3 is TGTGCTCTTGGGGAAGGGAAACGCGGCCTTCCCTGGACTGGGGACACGGTTAAACTCATCTTT. Its protein is CALGEGKRGLPWTGDTVKLIF.

This clone came up many times. The protein in TCRdb stems from a much larger clone and differs at residue 3 from this DNA's translation, likely a read error; here the protein is translated from the DNA. This chain joins TRDV1 and TRDJ1; D is possibly TRDD3 (6 bases). Germline lookup yields CDR1 TSWWSYY and CDR2 QGS. The CDR3 runs 14 residues. DNA for the CDR3: TGTGCTCCTGGGGAACGGATGTACACCGATAAACTCATCTTT. Its protein is CAPGERMYTDKLIF.